One and the same sample provided the 30 T cell receptor beta chains below, sequenced in a study of T cells in Graves' hyperthyroidism and ophthalmopathy. Amplification targeted TCR beta CDR3 regions from RNA transcripts. Researchers ran a first-round RT-PCR on the TCR CDR3 using the HTBI primer set. TCRdb reprocessed the multiplex PCR reads via MiXCR and lists one record per CDR3 protein. The table includes roughly 300,000 distinct CDR3 sequences, roughly 20% detected once. The sample was blood. The receptors shown here come from a woman aged 50 to 65 with Graves' hyperthyroidism.

The table lists this clonotype with a few counts. The rearrangement uses TRBV2 and TRBJ2-2, with TRBD2 identical over 11 bases. The germline CDR1 and CDR2 sequences are SNHLY and FYNNEI. This CDR3 is 17 amino acids long. The V gene end was trimmed by 8 bases and the J gene end by 2 bases; junction bases not matched to a gene: 10. The DNA for the CDR3 is TGTGCCAGCTCCAGCCCTAGCGGGGGGACCAACACCGGGGAGCTGTTTTTT. Translation gives CASSSPSGGTNTGELFF. Complete variable domain (other parts from reference TRBV2 and TRBJ2-2): EPEVTQTPSHQVTQMGQEVILRCVPISNHLYFYWYRQILGQKVEFLVSFYNNEISEKSEIFDDQFSVERPDGSNFTLKIRSTKLEDSAMYFCASSSPSGGTNTGELFFGEGSRLTVL.

The chain is built from TRBV20-1 and TRBJ2-7; TRBD1 aligns across 7 bases. Trimming at V came to 3 bases and at J to 1 base, leaving 3 bases not matched to a gene. The length of the CDR3 is 13 residues. From germline, CDR1 is DFQATT and CDR2 SNEGSKA (reference sequence). CDR3 residues: CSASEGQSYEQYF. The CDR3 coding sequence is TGCAGTGCTAGCGAGGGACAGTCCTACGAGCAGTACTTC.

This clonotype has ten or more counts. The chain links TRBV30 to TRBJ1-3; 8 positions agree with TRBD1. Germline CDR1 is GTSNPN and CDR2 is SVGIG (reference sequence). J was trimmed by 2 bases and V by 1 base; bases with no gene match: 4. This CDR3 spans 15 amino acids. CDR3 DNA sequence: TGTGCCTGGAGTGCCAGGGGGCAGGCTGGAAACACCATATATTTT. This gives the protein CAWSARGQAGNTIYF.

This clonotype was detected many times. The rearrangement links TRBV20-1 to TRBJ2-3, with D possibly matching TRBD2 (6 bases). V shed 4 bases and J shed 4 bases, with 12 bases lying between them. The CDR3 runs 13 residues. Germline CDR1 and CDR2: DFQATT and SNEGSKA (reference sequence). CDR3 residues: CSATLDYSDTQYF. In nucleotides, the CDR3 is TGCAGTGCTACCCTGGACTATTCAGATACGCAGTATTTT.

A remark on this clonotype: This sequence may be a read error, since a much larger clone differs from it by one base. This sequence joins TRBV7-9 and TRBJ2-5; either TRBD1 or TRBD2 may supply D (5 bases each). The germline V gene encodes CDR1 SEHNR and CDR2 FQNEAQ (reference sequence). The CDR3 length is 13 residues. The CDR3 spells CVSSYGAAETQYF. DNA for the CDR3: TGTGTCAGCAGTTACGGGGCGGCGGAGACCCAGTACTTC.

The V and J genes are TRBV19 and TRBJ1-2; D not certain. In germline, CDR1 is LNHDA, CDR2 SQIVND (reference sequence). The ends were cut back, 5 bases at V and 8 bases at J, with 15 bases in the middle. This CDR3 contains 13 residues. The DNA for the CDR3 is TGTGCCAGTAGTCCCAACCCCCGCTACGGCTACACCTTC. Translated, it gives CASSPNPRYGYTF.

The chain links TRBV12-3 or TRBV12-4 to TRBJ2-5; D is unresolved. The V and J ends lost 5 bases and 5 bases respectively, with 15 bases between them. The CDR3 has 14 amino acids. Here the CDR3 DNA reads TGTGCCAGCAGTGACGACCTATTGGGGGAGACCCAGTACTTC. It yields the protein CASSDDLLGETQYF.

A remark on this clonotype: A read error is possible here, since a much larger clone lies one base away. The chain couples TRBV7-9 to TRBJ2-5; 10 bases agree with TRBD2. Germline values: CDR1 SEHNR, CDR2 FQNEAQ (reference sequence). This CDR3 has 13 amino acids. V shed 8 bases, J shed 5 bases, and the junction held 5 bases outside the gene matches. The CDR3 protein is CASAPSGSETQYF. The CDR3 nucleotides are TGTGCCAGCGCCCCTAGCGGGAGTGAGACCCAGTACTTC.

A few counts support this clonotype. V and J are TRBV7-3 and TRBJ2-1; 8 nucleotides agree with TRBD2. Germline CDR1 reads SGHTA; CDR2 reads FQGTGA. Trimming took 5 bases from V and 9 from J; bases not matched to a gene: 9. The CDR3 has 14 residues. DNA for the CDR3: TGTGCCAGCAGCATATCCGGGACTAGAGTTGAGCAGTTCTTC. It encodes CASSISGTRVEQFF.

V is TRBV29-1 and J is TRBJ1-1; TRBD1 aligns across 9 bases. CDR1 is SQVTM and CDR2 is ANQGSEA in the germline V gene. J lost 3 bases, V lost 7 bases, and 3 bases had no gene match. The CDR3 sequence is 12 residues long. The CDR3 loop reads CSARTGDTEAFF. DNA of the CDR3: TGCAGCGCCCGGACAGGGGACACTGAAGCTTTCTTT.

There are a few counts of this clonotype. The chain recombines TRBV9 with TRBJ1-5; D remains ambiguous. The CDR3 sequence is 15 residues long. Trimming took off 4 bases at V and 10 bases at J, with 21 bases between the two ends. Germline V gene data show CDR1 as SGDLS and CDR2 as YYNGEE. CDR3 nucleotides: TGTGCCAGCAGCCGGACGCCAAACATCCCCCAACCCCAGCATTTT. Its protein product is CASSRTPNIPQPQHF.

Notes on this clonotype: This may arise from a read error, as a much more abundant clone is one base away. The chain carries TRBV30 and TRBJ1-1; 8 nucleotides agree with TRBD1. The CDR3 covers 12 residues. V lost 5 bases to trimming and J lost 5 bases; unmatched junction nucleotides: 4. Per the germline V gene, CDR1 is GTSNPN and CDR2 is SVGIG (reference sequence). CDR3 in amino acids: CAWYRGTTEAFF. CDR3 DNA: TGTGCCTGGTACAGGGGGACAACTGAAGCTTTCTTT.

This chain uses TRBV20-1 with TRBJ1-5; 9 nucleotides align to TRBD1. With 0 bases clipped from V and 6 bases from J, the junction kept 3 bases outside the gene matches. This CDR3 has 14 amino acids. Germline V gene data show CDR1 as DFQATT and CDR2 as SNEGSKA (reference sequence). For the CDR3, the DNA is TGCAGTGCTAGAGAGACAGGGGGAAGTCAGCCCCAGCATTTT. Protein sequence: CSARETGGSQPQHF.

The rearrangement joins TRBV12-3 or TRBV12-4 to TRBJ2-3, with 10 bases fitting TRBD1. This CDR3 is 15 amino acids long. The V gene end was trimmed by 7 bases and the J gene end by 4 bases; junction bases not matched to a gene: 8. CDR3 sequence: CASNLRTGGSDTQYF. CDR3 DNA sequence: TGTGCCAGCAACTTACGGACAGGGGGATCAGATACGCAGTATTTT.

This clonotype showed up many times. The chain uses TRBV2 and TRBJ1-1, with a possible D match to TRBD1 (5 bases). This CDR3 spans 13 amino acids. Germline V gene lookup returns CDR1 SNHLY and CDR2 FYNNEI. Trimming took 7 bases from V and 4 from J, leaving 13 bases between them. CDR3 coding DNA: TGTGCCAGCAACAAAGGGGTTTTCACTGAAGCTTTCTTT. Amino acid sequence: CASNKGVFTEAFF.

The table lists this clonotype with many counts. For the CDR3, the DNA is TGTGCCAGCAGTTCGAGACTAGGATTCTACGAGCAGTACGTC. Translating it yields CASSSRLGFYEQYV. The rearrangement links TRBV6-1 to TRBJ2-7; D is perhaps TRBD2 (6 bases). The CDR3 contains 14 residues. CDR1 and CDR2 (germline): MNHNS, SASEGT. V lost 5 bases and J 3 bases, leaving 14 bases between the germline ends.

On this clonotype itself: This may arise from a read error, as a much more abundant clone is one base away. The chain links TRBV3-1 to TRBJ2-7; the D is unclear. V shed 4 bases and J shed 4 bases, with 14 bases lying between them. Germline-derived CDR1 and CDR2 are LGHDT and YNNKEL (reference sequence). The CDR3 contains 14 residues. The CDR3 DNA reads TGTGCCAGCAGCCGAGAAATGCTGAAGTACGAGCAGTACTTC. The encoded protein is CASSREMLKYEQYF.

The rearrangement joins TRBV18 to TRBJ2-7; tentatively, D is TRBD1 (6 bases). The CDR3 is 16 amino acids. Trimming cost V 3 bases and J 3 bases, with 18 bases left between them. Germline values: CDR1 KGHSH, CDR2 LQKENI. CDR3 in amino acids: CASSPIPGTTDYEQYF. CDR3 in DNA: TGTGCCAGCTCACCGATCCCCGGGACAACAGACTACGAGCAGTACTTC.

This rearrangement joins TRBV9 to TRBJ1-2; a weak D match, TRBD1 (5 bases). Germline assignment: CDR1 SGDLS and CDR2 YYNGEE. This CDR3 comprises 15 residues. Trimming stripped 4 bases from V and 1 base from J, with 14 bases between. CDR3 in amino acids: CASSPLGGNNYGYTF. As DNA, the CDR3 is TGTGCCAGCAGCCCTCTCGGGGGGAATAACTATGGCTACACCTTC.

This clonotype was picked up many times. The rearrangement uses TRBV12-3 or TRBV12-4 and TRBJ2-1; the match to TRBD2 covers 10 bases. This CDR3 has 14 amino acids. Losses at the gene ends were 9 bases for V and 7 bases for J; bases not matched to a gene: 9. As DNA, the CDR3 is TGTGCCAGTTTTAGGACTAGCGGAGAAAATGAGCAGTTCTTC. Translated, it gives CASFRTSGENEQFF.

The chain is built from TRBV2 and TRBJ2-1, with no clear D. The CDR3 is 16 amino acids. The germline V gene has CDR1 SNHLY and CDR2 FYNNEI. With 7 bases removed from V and 8 bases from J, the gap between germline ends came to 24 bases. The DNA for the CDR3 is TGTGCCAGCACCCGAACGGCCCAACCATACATCGATGAGCAGTTCTTC. It specifies CASTRTAQPYIDEQFF. The full variable domain, rest sourced from reference TRBV2 and TRBJ2-1, is EPEVTQTPSHQVTQMGQEVILRCVPISNHLYFYWYRQILGQKVEFLVSFYNNEISEKSEIFDDQFSVERPDGSNFTLKIRSTKLEDSAMYFCASTRTAQPYIDEQFFGPGTRLTVL.

This clonotype was counted ten times or more. This chain connects TRBV5-1 to TRBJ2-2; D gene uncertain. There are 12 residues in the CDR3. Trimming removed 3 bases at V and 4 bases at J, with 4 bases between. CDR1 and CDR2 from the germline V gene are SGHRS and YFSETQ. CDR3 in DNA: TGCGCCAGCAGCTATGCCACCGGGGAGCTGTTTTTT. Protein sequence: CASSYATGELFF.

There are a few counts of this clonotype. V is TRBV19 and J is TRBJ2-3; D not certain. Germline CDR1 LNHDA, CDR2 SQIVND (reference sequence). The CDR3 sequence is 13 residues long. V was trimmed by 7 bases and J by 3 bases, leaving 11 bases between them. The CDR3 DNA reads as TGTGCCAGTACCCAGATGGGGACAGATACGCAGTATTTT. Its translation: CASTQMGTDTQYF.

The chain joins TRBV3-1 to TRBJ1-2; no firm D call. Trimming removed 0 bases at V and 4 bases at J, with 9 bases between. This CDR3 has 14 amino acids. Germline V gene lookup returns CDR1 LGHDT and CDR2 YNNKEL (reference sequence). The CDR3 bases are TGTGCCAGCAGCCAAGAAGGCAGAAGCTATGGCTACACCTTC. Amino acids: CASSQEGRSYGYTF.

This clonotype was recorded a few times. This chain uses TRBV20-1 with TRBJ2-5; the D is unclear. Germline loops: CDR1 DFQATT, CDR2 SNEGSKA (reference sequence). The V gene lost 0 bases and the J gene lost 4 bases, with 6 bases spanning the gap. The CDR3 runs to 12 residues. CDR3 sequence: CSARDGRETQYF. The CDR3 DNA reads TGCAGTGCTAGAGATGGGCGAGAGACCCAGTACTTC.

The table lists this clonotype with many counts. This sequence joins TRBV2 and TRBJ2-1, with 14 bases aligning to TRBD2. CDR1 is SNHLY and CDR2 is FYNNEI in the germline V gene. The CDR3 extends over 16 amino acids. Trimming removed 2 bases from V and 9 bases from J; junction bases left unmatched: 6. DNA of the CDR3: TGTGCCAGCAGTGAATTCGGGACTAGCGGGGGTGTTGAGCAGTTCTTC. Its protein is CASSEFGTSGGVEQFF.

This clonotype was seen many times. The CDR3: CASSLAGAYEQYF. DNA of the CDR3: TGTGCCAGCAGCTTGGCAGGGGCCTACGAGCAGTACTTC. The rearrangement links TRBV11-2 to TRBJ2-7; possibly TRBD1 for D (6 bases). Trimming removed 3 bases at V and 2 bases at J, with 8 bases between. The CDR3 is made up of 13 amino acids. Germline V gene lookup returns CDR1 SGHAT and CDR2 FQNNGV.

The J gene is TRBJ2-3, the V gene TRBV12-3 or TRBV12-4; the D gene is possibly TRBD2 (6 bases). V was shortened by 7 bases and J by 6 bases, with 23 bases between the two germline ends. This CDR3 contains 16 residues. CDR3 loop: CASTPFMGGTGDTQYF. Here the CDR3 DNA reads TGTGCCAGCACCCCTTTTATGGGAGGTACCGGGGATACGCAGTATTTT.

This clonotype came up many times. The chain employs TRBV18 and TRBJ2-5, with TRBD2 matching 9 bases. The CDR3 covers 16 residues. The germline V gene encodes CDR1 KGHSH and CDR2 LQKENI. V shed 1 base and J 2 bases; nucleotides not matched to a gene: 5. The CDR3: CASSPRLAGNQETQYF. The CDR3 DNA sequence: TGTGCCAGCTCACCACGGCTAGCGGGGAATCAAGAGACCCAGTACTTC.

This clonotype occurred many times. The DNA of the CDR3 is TGTGCCAGCAGTTACAACGCGGGAGGCCGGCCGGAGACCCAGTACTTC. Translating it yields CASSYNAGGRPETQYF. The chain uses TRBV6-5 and TRBJ2-5, with TRBD2 matching 8 bases. J gave up 5 bases and V 2 bases, and 10 bases lay outside the gene matches. The CDR3 runs to 16 residues. The germline V gene encodes CDR1 MNHEY and CDR2 SVGAGI.